Described below is a single TCR beta chain sequence and its context. V lost 7 bases, J lost 10 bases, and 14 bases lay in between. CDR1 and CDR2 (germline): MDHEN, SYDVKM. The CDR3 is 13 residues long. The data stem from a study of blood T cell repertoires in COVID-19. As for the study in general: Some COVID-19 samples were acute and others convalescent; all came from the United States, Italy and Spain. From T cells, B-cell-depleted T cells, or PBMCs came the material, which was cDNA or gDNA.

Original processing methods: The authors estimated nucleated cell counts from reference gene primer amplification. TCRdb's copy holds only in-frame clones and misses some; the assay was immunoSEQ multiplex PCR. V and J calls and clone size are copied from that table; D and trimming were computed from the DNA. This table holds 390,000 or so clones, approximately 87% found once. Enrolment of Seattle patients took place during active infection, and they were followed longitudinally. The receptor was derived from a woman in her twenties or thirties with COVID-19, enrolled during active disease. The chain has TRBV28 and TRBJ1-6; tentatively, D is TRBD1 (6 bases). Specimen: peripheral blood. CDR3 sequence reads: CASIQGSGSPLHF. The CDR3 DNA sequence: TGTGCCAGCATACAGGGTTCGGGGTCACCCCTCCACTTT.